A selection of T cell receptor beta chains follows, all from one sample in a study of T-cell reconstitution after alpha-beta-depleted transplantation in children. TCRdb re-called the PCR reads through MiXCR, storing one row per CDR3 protein. The table includes hundreds of thousands of distinct CDR3 sequences, 9.5% to 15% detected once. Sequenced here: PBMCs from the stem cell graft donor, sampled from the stem cell graft. These receptors were collected from a human donor who donated a stem cell graft to a child with acute lymphoblastic leukemia. Each CDR3 is given with its conserved first and last residue. D genes are given only for firm matches. Rows may omit the clone size; those that give it use once, few, many or a size class.

d_gene	abundance	v_gene	j_gene	CDR3aa	CDR3nt
TRBD2	many	TRBV12-3/TRBV12-4	TRBJ2-1	CASSPKSGTSNEQFF	TGTGCCAGCAGTCCCAAATCCGGGACTAGCAATGAGCAGTTCTTC
NA	few	TRBV10-3	TRBJ1-1	CAISVFAESSLMNTEAFF	TGTGCCATCAGTGTTTTCGCAGAGTCCTCATTGATGAACACTGAAGCTTTCTTT
TRBD1	many	TRBV28	TRBJ2-1	CASSWTGSSYNEQFF	TGTGCCAGCAGTTGGACAGGGAGCTCCTACAATGAGCAGTTCTTC
TRBD1	many	TRBV7-2	TRBJ1-2	CASSGGTANYGYTF	TGTGCCAGCAGCGGGGGGACAGCGAACTATGGCTACACCTTC
NA	many	TRBV7-9	TRBJ2-7	CASSRAYQGGYEQYF	TGTGCCAGCAGCCGCGCGTATCAGGGGGGGTACGAGCAGTACTTC
NA	many	TRBV6-2/TRBV6-3	TRBJ1-1	CASSYSSLAGTEAFF	TGTGCCAGCAGTTACTCATCTTTGGCGGGCACTGAAGCTTTCTTT
TRBD1	NA	TRBV3-1	TRBJ1-2	CASSQDYRQGASYGYTF	TGTGCCAGCAGCCAAGACTACAGACAGGGGGCGAGCTATGGCTACACCTTC
NA	many	TRBV6-1	TRBJ2-3	CASSGLFPTDTQYF	TGTGCCAGCAGTGGGCTATTCCCAACAGATACGCAGTATTTT
NA	many	TRBV5-1	TRBJ2-7	CASSPGHPYEQYF	TGCGCCAGCAGCCCGGGACACCCCTACGAGCAGTACTTC
NA	NA	TRBV20-1	TRBJ2-1	CSARVGRGPYNEQFF	TGCAGTGCTAGAGTTGGCAGGGGACCCTACAATGAGCAGTTCTTC
TRBD1	many	TRBV27	TRBJ1-4	CASSLGTEVGKLFF	TGTGCCAGCAGTTTAGGGACAGAAGTAGGAAAACTGTTTTTT
NA	NA	TRBV18	TRBJ2-7	CASSPGRTLYEQYF	TGTGCCAGCTCACCGGGAAGAACCCTCTACGAGCAGTACTTC
NA	many	TRBV29-1	TRBJ2-3	CSGKGLLTDTQYF	TGCAGCGGCAAGGGGTTACTGACAGATACGCAGTATTTT
NA	NA	TRBV18	TRBJ2-5	CASSPGGIETQYF	TGTGCCAGCTCACCAGGGGGGATTGAGACCCAGTACTTC
NA	many	TRBV29-1	TRBJ1-6	CSVTTEGINSPLHF	TGCAGCGTGACCACCGAGGGGATAAATTCACCCCTCCACTTT
NA	many	TRBV27	TRBJ2-1	CASLGGAFFNEQFF	TGTGCCAGCCTCGGAGGGGCGTTCTTCAATGAGCAGTTCTTC
NA	NA	TRBV6-2/TRBV6-3	TRBJ2-3	CASRLAGPDTQYF	TGTGCCAGCAGGTTAGCTGGGCCAGATACGCAGTATTTT
NA	many	TRBV20-1	TRBJ2-7	CSAGSSYEQYF	TGCAGTGCCGGTAGCTCCTACGAGCAGTACTTC
NA	NA	TRBV15	TRBJ2-6	CATSRVGHSAGANVLTF	TGTGCCACCAGCAGAGTGGGGCACAGTGCTGGGGCCAACGTCCTGACTTTC
NA	many	TRBV7-2	TRBJ1-2	CASSLQGIGGYTF	TGTGCCAGCAGCCTACAGGGTATCGGTGGCTACACCTTC
NA	few	TRBV7-3	TRBJ2-4	CASSLLGGDIQYF	TGTGCCAGCAGCTTACTGGGGGGAGACATTCAGTACTTC
NA	many	TRBV6-5	TRBJ2-7	CASSYGPGNYEQYF	TGTGCCAGCAGTTACGGTCCCGGAAACTACGAGCAGTACTTC
NA	many	TRBV6-5	TRBJ2-7	CASSYGAGYEQYF	TGTGCCAGCAGTTACGGGGCGGGTTACGAGCAGTACTTC
TRBD1	NA	TRBV19	TRBJ1-5	CASRSGTGSNQPQHF	TGTGCCAGCAGATCCGGGACAGGGTCCAATCAGCCCCAGCATTTT
NA	many	TRBV29-1	TRBJ2-7	CSASKTGLTYEQYF	TGCAGCGCCTCCAAGACAGGACTCACCTACGAGCAGTACTTC
TRBD1	many	TRBV7-2	TRBJ2-7	CASSLGDRRVGEQYF	TGTGCCAGCAGCTTGGGGGACAGGAGAGTTGGGGAGCAGTACTTC
NA	many	TRBV20-1	TRBJ2-7	CSARDPLRQGWSYEQYF	TGCAGTGCTAGAGATCCCCTGCGGCAGGGCTGGTCCTACGAGCAGTACTTC
NA	NA	TRBV7-3	TRBJ1-1	CASSPSDFRPEAFF	TGTGCCAGCAGCCCCAGTGACTTTCGCCCTGAAGCTTTCTTT
NA	few	TRBV4-1	TRBJ2-2	CASSQGVADTNTGELFF	TGCGCCAGCAGCCAAGGGGTAGCGGACACGAACACCGGGGAGCTGTTTTTT
NA	many	TRBV20-1	TRBJ2-7	CSARETSTWEQYF	TGCAGTGCTAGAGAGACTAGTACTTGGGAGCAGTACTTC
NA	many	TRBV5-1	TRBJ2-3	CASSSGLTASTDTQYF	TGCGCCAGCAGCTCTGGACTTACAGCTAGCACAGATACGCAGTATTTT
TRBD2	many	TRBV9	TRBJ2-1	CASSPGLAGGPEQFF	TGTGCCAGCAGCCCCGGACTAGCGGGAGGCCCCGAGCAGTTCTTC
NA	many	TRBV10-3	TRBJ2-7	CAISGQITGSRDEQYF	TGTGCCATCAGTGGACAGATTACAGGGAGCCGGGACGAGCAGTACTTC
NA	many	TRBV12-3/TRBV12-4	TRBJ2-7	CASSYNGGTSSYEQYF	TGTGCCAGCAGTTATAATGGCGGAACGAGCTCCTACGAGCAGTACTTC
TRBD1	many	TRBV7-2	TRBJ2-7	CASSFAGTGFSYEQYF	TGTGCCAGCAGCTTCGCCGGGACAGGTTTCTCCTACGAGCAGTACTTC
TRBD1	many	TRBV5-1	TRBJ2-7	CASIRDRGYYEQYF	TGCGCCAGCATACGGGACAGGGGGTACTACGAGCAGTACTTC
NA	few	TRBV5-6	TRBJ2-7	CASSFRGGGLGTYEQYF	TGTGCCAGCAGCTTTAGGGGGGGAGGGCTGGGGACCTACGAGCAGTACTTC
NA	NA	TRBV20-1	TRBJ2-1	CSARDELESPYNEQFF	TGCAGTGCTAGAGACGAGCTGGAATCCCCCTACAATGAGCAGTTCTTC
NA	many	TRBV7-2	TRBJ1-1	CASQQRTEAFF	TGTGCCAGTCAACAACGGACTGAAGCTTTCTTT
NA	many	TRBV3-1	TRBJ2-1	CASSAPAYNEQFF	TGTGCCAGCTCCGCTCCGGCCTACAATGAGCAGTTCTTC
TRBD1	many	TRBV5-1	TRBJ2-7	CASSLSAGTGIYEQYF	TGCGCCAGCAGCTTGTCTGCCGGGACAGGGATCTACGAGCAGTACTTC
TRBD1	many	TRBV4-3	TRBJ1-3	CASSQLDRGQDTIYF	TGCGCCAGCAGCCAGTTAGACAGGGGGCAGGACACCATATATTTT
NA	NA	TRBV29-1	TRBJ2-2	CSVVIGRVTGELFF	TGCAGCGTTGTGATAGGGCGTGTCACCGGGGAGCTGTTTTTT
TRBD1	many	TRBV7-2	TRBJ1-1	CASSFYGQGASTEAFF	TGTGCCAGCAGCTTCTATGGACAGGGGGCTAGCACTGAAGCTTTCTTT
NA	many	TRBV5-1	TRBJ2-5	CASGPPDRRETQYF	TGCGCCAGCGGCCCTCCTGACAGGAGAGAGACCCAGTACTTC
TRBD1	many	TRBV11-2	TRBJ2-7	CASSPRTGTVYEQYF	TGTGCCAGCAGCCCCCGGACAGGGACTGTCTACGAGCAGTACTTC
TRBD1	many	TRBV27	TRBJ2-7	CASRLDRASSYEQYF	TGTGCCAGCAGACTCGACAGGGCCAGCTCCTACGAGCAGTACTTC
TRBD1	many	TRBV5-1	TRBJ1-1	CASSSPGTGGTEAFF	TGCGCCAGCAGCTCCCCCGGGACAGGGGGGACTGAAGCTTTCTTT
NA	NA	TRBV5-6	TRBJ1-5	CASSLAAGAGNQPQHF	TGTGCCAGCAGCTTGGCCGCGGGGGCCGGCAATCAGCCCCAGCATTTT
NA	many	TRBV18	TRBJ2-3	CASQESGSTDTQYF	TGTGCCAGCCAAGAATCGGGATCAACAGATACGCAGTATTTT
NA	many	TRBV7-2	TRBJ2-3	CASSLAQRGIDTQYF	TGTGCCAGCAGCTTAGCCCAACGGGGGATTGATACGCAGTATTTT